This TCR beta chain came from a study of T cell changes during pregnancy in multiple sclerosis. With 5 bases removed from V and 5 bases from J, the gap between germline ends came to 13 bases. The germline gives CDR1 LNHDA, CDR2 SQIVND (reference sequence). This CDR3 has 14 amino acids. The protocol was immunoSEQ multiplex PCR, while the TCRdb copy is restricted to in-frame clones and leaves out a portion. The sample includes over 70,000 clones, approximately 90% of them seen just once. The sequences come from peripheral blood, collected in the first trimester of pregnancy. The source of this sequence is a female donor in good health, enrolled as a control in a pregnancy study. The chain is built from TRBV19 and TRBJ1-5; D remains ambiguous. The CDR3 loop is CASSRQRGDQPQHF. The CDR3 nucleotides are TGTGCCAGTAGTCGCCAGCGCGGCGATCAGCCCCAGCATTTT. Combining the CDR3 with reference TRBV19 and TRBJ1-5 gives the whole variable domain DGGITQSPKYLFRKEGQNVTLSCEQNLNHDAMYWYRQDPGQGLRLIYYSQIVNDFQKGDIAEGYSVSREKKESFPLTVTSAQKNPTAFYLCASSRQRGDQPQHFGDGTRLSIL.